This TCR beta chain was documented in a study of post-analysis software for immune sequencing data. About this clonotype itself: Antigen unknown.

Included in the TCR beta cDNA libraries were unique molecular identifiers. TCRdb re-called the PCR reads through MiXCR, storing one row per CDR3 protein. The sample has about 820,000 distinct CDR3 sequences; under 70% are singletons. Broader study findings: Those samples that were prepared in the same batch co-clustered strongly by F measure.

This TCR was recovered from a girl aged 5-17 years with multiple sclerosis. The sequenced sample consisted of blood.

CDR3 nucleotides: TGTGCCAGCAGCGCCCCGGCTAGCGGGGCGTACACAGATACGCAGTATTTT. Translating it yields CASSAPASGAYTDTQYF. J is TRBJ2-3 and V is TRBV7-3, with TRBD2 identical over 9 bases. The CDR3 totals 17 residues. Unmatched junction bases numbered 11, after V lost 5 bases and J lost 2 bases. CDR1 and CDR2 from the germline V gene are SGHTA and FQGTGA. Full variable domain (rest looked up from reference TRBV7-3 and TRBJ2-3): GAGVSQTPSNKVTEKGKYVELRCDPISGHTALYWYRQSLGQGPEFLIYFQGTGAADDSGLPNDRFFAVRPEGSVSTLKIQRTERGDSAVYLCASSAPASGAYTDTQYFGPGTRLTVL.